This T cell receptor beta chain was captured in a study of somatic mutations in cytotoxic T cells in rheumatoid arthritis. Turning to the study itself: There were some V beta antibody-stained T-cell populations flow-sorted at nearly 100% purity, and these included V beta1+ cells sequenced for TCRB.

As concerns this clone: Its antigen is currently unknown.

Findings and caveats of the study: Between rheumatoid arthritis patients and age-matched healthy controls, CD8+ T-cell clonality showed no significant difference.

The CDR3 is 15 residues long. Germline CDR1 and CDR2: SGHAT and FQNNGV. Trimming cost V 3 bases and J 5 bases, with 11 bases left between them. The data were produced by immunoSEQ multiplex PCR, yet TCRdb's version contains in-frame clones alone and is incomplete. The data show 18,000 or so clones, with about 73% seen just once and 21% held by the top ten. The clonotype originates from an older woman in good health. The sample consisted of CD8+ T cells sorted from blood. The chain employs TRBV11-2 and TRBJ1-6; a weak D match, TRBD1 (5 bases). CDR3 sequence reads: CASSLGGNNNSPLHF. CDR3 nucleotides: TGTGCCAGCAGCTTGGGGGGGAATAATAATTCACCCCTCCACTTT.